These 23 T cell receptor beta chains were all obtained from the same sample, sequenced in a study of T-cell memory formation after mild COVID-19 (dated by TCRdb to the early 2020s). Library generation was performed with 5' RACE. Sequencing instrument: Illumina NovaSeq 6000. TCRdb redid the processing of the public reads, applying fastp at Q25 and MiXCR, and retained in-frame beta chains. Entries are consolidated by CDR3 protein sequence, retaining the most common genes and DNA. Present in this sample are 200,000 to 300,000 distinct CDR3 sequences, roughly 10% of which were seen just once. 20% to 25% of the sample rests with the top ten. Sequenced sample: PBMCs or a T cell subset sorted from them (not recorded which). The source of these receptors is a young man who had mild COVID-19 (a few samples of this study predate the infection). The sample titles of this study are shuffled in the database, so cell type and time point are left out; the donor was told from shared clones.

The chain recombines TRBV7-9 with TRBJ2-2; 11 positions agree with TRBD2. Trimming removed 2 bases from V and 4 bases from J; junction bases left unmatched: 9. The CDR3 loop spans 18 amino acids. CDR1 is SEHNR, CDR2 FQNEAQ, per germline (reference sequence). The CDR3 spells CASSLPLAGGFGTGELFF. CDR3 nucleotide sequence: TGTGCCAGCAGCTTACCGCTAGCGGGGGGCTTTGGCACCGGGGAGCTGTTTTTT.

The genes are TRBV2 and TRBJ2-3, with a tentative D call TRBD2 (6 bases). The CDR3 is made up of 13 amino acids. Trimming cost V 9 bases and J 5 bases, with 15 bases left between them. Germline V gene sequence: CDR1 SNHLY, CDR2 FYNNEI. The chain's CDR3 is CARHRDFEDTQYF. The CDR3 region has the DNA TGTGCCAGACACCGGGACTTCGAAGATACGCAGTATTTT.

The V and J genes are TRBV7-6 and TRBJ2-2; the D is unclear. This CDR3 has 15 residues. Trimming took 2 bases from V and 4 from J, leaving 11 bases between them. The V gene's germline CDR1 is SGHVS and CDR2 FNYEAQ. CDR3 sequence: CASSLLSVVTGELFF. As DNA, the CDR3 is TGTGCCAGCAGCTTACTATCGGTAGTCACCGGGGAGCTGTTTTTT.

This clonotype has at least ten counts. The chain employs TRBV9 and TRBJ2-5; 7 bases are a match to TRBD2. V lost 4 bases and J lost 4; bases outside the gene matches: 4. Germline lookup yields CDR1 SGDLS and CDR2 YYNGEE. This CDR3 has 13 residues. CDR3 protein: CASSRPSGETQYF. The CDR3 DNA reads TGTGCCAGCAGCCGTCCTAGCGGAGAGACCCAGTACTTC. The full variable domain, in which reference TRBV9 and TRBJ2-5 provide the parts outside the CDR3, is DSGVTQTPKHLITATGQRVTLRCSPRSGDLSVYWYQQSLDQGLQFLIQYYNGEERAKGNILERFSAQQFPDLHSELNLSSLELGDSALYFCASSRPSGETQYFGPGTRLLVL.

The chain uses TRBV5-1 and TRBJ2-3; TRBD1 agrees at 7 bases. Trimming at V came to 5 bases and at J to 4 bases, leaving 10 bases not matched to a gene. CDR3 length: 15 residues. The V gene's germline CDR1 is SGHRS and CDR2 YFSETQ. This CDR3 reads CASSEGGAGADTQYF. In nucleotides, the CDR3 is TGCGCCAGCAGTGAAGGGGGCGCGGGCGCAGATACGCAGTATTTT.

The V call is TRBV5-1, the J call TRBJ1-2; perhaps TRBD1 as D (6 bases). With 0 bases removed from V and 7 bases from J, the gap between germline ends came to 13 bases. The germline CDR1 and CDR2 sequences are SGHRS and YFSETQ. The CDR3 length is 14 residues. CDR3 region: CASSLGQGNGGYTF. CDR3 DNA: TGCGCCAGCAGCTTGGGGCAGGGGAATGGTGGCTACACCTTC. Full variable domain (outside the CDR3, taken from reference TRBV5-1 and TRBJ1-2): KAGVTQTPRYLIKTRGQQVTLSCSPISGHRSVSWYQQTPGQGLQFLFEYFSETQRNKGNFPGRFSGRQFSNSRSEMNVSTLELGDSALYLCASSLGQGNGGYTFGSGTRLTVV.

This sequence joins TRBV6-5 and TRBJ2-3; D is possibly TRBD2 (6 bases). The CDR3 sequence is 15 residues long. The ends were cut back, 7 bases at V and 2 bases at J, with 16 bases in the middle. Germline V gives CDR1 MNHEY, CDR2 SVGAGI. CDR3 region: CASKRAGGLTDTQYF. For the CDR3, the DNA is TGTGCCAGCAAGCGGGCAGGTGGACTCACAGATACGCAGTATTTT.

This clonotype was seen a handful of times. V and J are TRBV7-9 and TRBJ2-2, with TRBD1 matching 9 bases. This CDR3 is built from 15 residues. Germline values: CDR1 SEHNR, CDR2 FQNEAQ (reference sequence). The V segment lost 5 bases and the J segment 4 bases; nucleotides outside the gene matches: 5. The CDR3: CASSRRTGVTGELFF. The CDR3, as DNA: TGTGCCAGCAGCCGTAGGACAGGGGTCACCGGGGAGCTGTTTTTT.

This clonotype was found a few times. V is TRBV24-1 and J is TRBJ2-5; 9 nucleotides agree with TRBD2. CDR1 and CDR2 (germline): KGHDR, SFDVKD. V gave up 3 bases and J gave up 4 bases; unmatched junction bases: 5. This CDR3 has 15 amino acids. The CDR3 nucleotides read TGTGCCACCAGTGATCCCAGCGGGGGGACAGAGACCCAGTACTTC. Protein: CATSDPSGGTETQYF.

This clonotype was seen only a few times. This rearrangement joins TRBV6-5 to TRBJ1-5; D unclear. Germline V gene data show CDR1 as MNHEY and CDR2 as SVGAGI. Between the trimmed V and J ends, which lost 6 bases and 0 bases, there was a span of 9 bases. The CDR3 spans 14 residues. CDR3 in DNA: TGTGCCAGCAGGGCACTCGATAGCAATCAGCCCCAGCATTTT. Amino acid sequence: CASRALDSNQPQHF.

This clonotype was counted only a few times. The gene calls are TRBV3-1 and TRBJ2-7; 8 nucleotides match TRBD1. CDR1 is LGHDT and CDR2 is YNNKEL in the germline V gene (reference sequence). This CDR3 contains 11 residues. V trimming: 1 base; J trimming: 12 bases; junction bases outside the gene matches: 2. The CDR3 bases are TGTGCCAGCAGCCAAGGAGGGACAGGGTACTTC. Its translation is CASSQGGTGYF.

This clonotype was detected many times. V gene TRBV20-1 combines with J gene TRBJ2-5; D is uncertain. V lost 7 bases to trimming and J lost 2 bases, with 11 bases between them. The CDR3 runs 12 residues. Germline-derived CDR1 and CDR2 are DFQATT and SNEGSKA (reference sequence). CDR3: CSGPDGQETQYF. The CDR3 nucleotides read TGCAGTGGGCCGGACGGGCAAGAGACCCAGTACTTC.

This clonotype was seen more than once but under ten times. The chain uses TRBV6-6 and TRBJ1-1, with 7 bases identical to TRBD1. The CDR3 runs 13 residues. From germline, CDR1 is MNHNY and CDR2 SVGAGI (reference sequence). V trimming: 2 bases; J trimming: 12 bases; junction bases outside the gene matches: 9. The DNA for the CDR3 is TGTGCCAGCAGTTACAGGCAGGGGGAGAGAACTTTCTTT. As protein: CASSYRQGERTFF.

This clonotype was observed a few times. This chain connects TRBV28 to TRBJ2-2; perhaps D is TRBD1 or TRBD2 (5 bases each). There are 16 residues in the CDR3. Trimming stripped 3 bases from V and 5 bases from J, with 16 bases between. Looked up from germline, CDR1 is MDHEN and CDR2 is SYDVKM. The CDR3 region has the DNA TGTGCCAGCAGTTTTGCAGGGAAAGAGGGGACCGGGGAGCTGTTTTTT. It translates to CASSFAGKEGTGELFF. The complete variable domain, with remaining parts taken from reference TRBV28 and TRBJ2-2, reads DVKVTQSSRYLVKRTGEKVFLECVQDMDHENMFWYRQDPGLGLRLIYFSYDVKMKEKGDIPEGYSVSREKKERFSLILESASTNQTSMYLCASSFAGKEGTGELFFGEGSRLTVL.

This clonotype occurred a few times. The chain recombines TRBV6-5 with TRBJ2-5; D remains unclear. Germline values: CDR1 MNHEY, CDR2 SVGAGI. CDR3 size: 13 residues. Trimming took off 2 bases at V and 7 bases at J, with 11 bases between the two ends. CDR3 nucleotide sequence: TGTGCCAGCAGTTACAGGGCCAGTGGGACCCAGTACTTC. Its translation: CASSYRASGTQYF.

The table lists this clonotype with a few counts. V usage is TRBV7-9 and J usage is TRBJ1-2, with TRBD1 matching 8 bases. Germline trimming cut 3 bases from V and 13 bases from J; bases unmatched to any gene: 10. This CDR3 spans 13 amino acids. From germline, CDR1 is SEHNR and CDR2 FQNEAQ (reference sequence). The CDR3 nucleotides read TGTGCCAGCAGCTTTCCGGGACAGGAGGTTTGCACCTTC. Encoded protein: CASSFPGQEVCTF.

This clonotype was detected only a few times. The CDR3 DNA follows: TGCAGTGCTAGAAAAATGGTTTCCGGGGAGCTGTTTTTT. Its protein product is CSARKMVSGELFF. The J gene is TRBJ2-2, the V gene TRBV20-1; D remains ambiguous. CDR1 and CDR2 from the germline V gene are DFQATT and SNEGSKA (reference sequence). V lost 2 bases and J 6 bases, leaving 10 bases between the germline ends. The CDR3 is 13 amino acids.

The chain joins TRBV12-3 or TRBV12-4 to TRBJ2-5; D unclear. The CDR3 extends over 10 amino acids. V was cut by 8 bases and J by 5 bases, with 6 bases left in between. The CDR3 is CASGRETQYF. The CDR3 DNA follows: TGTGCCAGCGGTCGGGAGACCCAGTACTTC.

This clonotype turned up a few times. The chain uses TRBV7-9 and TRBJ1-1; D is ambiguous. The CDR3 totals 13 residues. V was shortened by 9 bases and J by 0 bases, with 11 bases between the two germline ends. CDR1 SEHNR and CDR2 FQNEAQ come from the germline V gene (reference sequence). This CDR3 is CASRLGLNTEAFF. CDR3 nucleotide sequence: TGTGCCAGTCGACTAGGATTGAACACTGAAGCTTTCTTT.

The rearrangement joins TRBV10-3 to TRBJ2-7; 7 bases are a match to TRBD2. Trimming at V came to 11 bases and at J to 5 bases, leaving 15 bases not matched to a gene. The germline V gene encodes CDR1 ENHRY and CDR2 SYGVKD. This CDR3 has 14 residues. CDR3 DNA: TGTGCCTCCTGGGAGGGATTGGGGCTCGACGAGCAGTACTTC. Its protein product is CASWEGLGLDEQYF.

This chain uses TRBV7-9 with TRBJ2-5; weak D call: TRBD2 (5 bases). Germline CDR1 SEHNR, CDR2 FQNEAQ (reference sequence). V lost 5 bases and J lost 2, with 18 bases in between. The CDR3 sequence is 16 residues long. This CDR3 reads CASSPFFVPGQETQYF. DNA for the CDR3: TGTGCCAGCAGCCCTTTCTTTGTCCCGGGGCAAGAGACCCAGTACTTC.

This clonotype was found a few times. The chain combines TRBV20-1 with TRBJ2-3; 8 nucleotides line up with TRBD2. Germline CDR1 reads DFQATT; CDR2 reads SNEGSKA (reference sequence). J gave up 2 bases and V 2 bases, and 9 bases lay outside the gene matches. The CDR3 runs to 16 residues. Written as DNA, the CDR3 is TGCAGTGCTAGACGCCGGGGCGGGGGGCCCACAGATACGCAGTATTTT. This sequence encodes CSARRRGGGPTDTQYF.

The rearrangement uses TRBV7-8 and TRBJ2-6; D remains ambiguous. V shed 6 bases and J shed 0 bases, with 9 bases lying between them. Germline loops: CDR1 SGHVS, CDR2 FQNEAQ. The CDR3 extends over 15 amino acids. In DNA, the CDR3 is TGTGCCAGCAGGCTGGGTAGCTCTGGGGCCAACGTCCTGACTTTC. Amino acid sequence: CASRLGSSGANVLTF.